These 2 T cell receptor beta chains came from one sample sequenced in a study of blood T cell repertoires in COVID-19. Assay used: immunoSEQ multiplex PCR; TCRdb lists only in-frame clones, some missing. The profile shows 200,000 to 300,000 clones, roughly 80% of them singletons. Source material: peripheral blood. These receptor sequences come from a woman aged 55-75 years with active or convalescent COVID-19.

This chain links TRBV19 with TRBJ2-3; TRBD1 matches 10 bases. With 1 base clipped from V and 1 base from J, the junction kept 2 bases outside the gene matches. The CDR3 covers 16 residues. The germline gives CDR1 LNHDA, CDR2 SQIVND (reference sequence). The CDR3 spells CASSIGGTGGTDTQYF. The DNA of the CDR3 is TGTGCCAGTAGTATAGGGGGGACAGGGGGCACAGATACGCAGTATTTT.

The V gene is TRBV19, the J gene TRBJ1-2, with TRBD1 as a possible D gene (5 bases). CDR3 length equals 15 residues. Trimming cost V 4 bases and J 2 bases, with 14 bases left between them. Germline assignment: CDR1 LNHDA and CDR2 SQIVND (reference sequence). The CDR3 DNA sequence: TGTGCCAGTAGTACCACCCGCGGGGGAAACTATGGCTACACCTTC. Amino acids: CASSTTRGGNYGYTF.